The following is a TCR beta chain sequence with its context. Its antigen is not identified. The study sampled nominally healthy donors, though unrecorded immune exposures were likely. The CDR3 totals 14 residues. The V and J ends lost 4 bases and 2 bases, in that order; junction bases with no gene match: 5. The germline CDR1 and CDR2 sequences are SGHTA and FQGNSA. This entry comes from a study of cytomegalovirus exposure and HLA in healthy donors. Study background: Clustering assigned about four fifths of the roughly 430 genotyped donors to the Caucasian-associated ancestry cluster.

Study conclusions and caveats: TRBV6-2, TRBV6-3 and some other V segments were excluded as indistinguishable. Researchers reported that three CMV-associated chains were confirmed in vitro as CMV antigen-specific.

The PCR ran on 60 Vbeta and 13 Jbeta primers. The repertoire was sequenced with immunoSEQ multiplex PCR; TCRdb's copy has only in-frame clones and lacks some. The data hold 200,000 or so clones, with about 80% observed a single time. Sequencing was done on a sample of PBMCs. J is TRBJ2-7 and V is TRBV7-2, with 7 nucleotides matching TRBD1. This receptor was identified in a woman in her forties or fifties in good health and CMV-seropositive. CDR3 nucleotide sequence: TGTGCCAGCAGCTCGAACAGGGGCCCCTACGAGCAGTACTTC. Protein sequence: CASSSNRGPYEQYF.